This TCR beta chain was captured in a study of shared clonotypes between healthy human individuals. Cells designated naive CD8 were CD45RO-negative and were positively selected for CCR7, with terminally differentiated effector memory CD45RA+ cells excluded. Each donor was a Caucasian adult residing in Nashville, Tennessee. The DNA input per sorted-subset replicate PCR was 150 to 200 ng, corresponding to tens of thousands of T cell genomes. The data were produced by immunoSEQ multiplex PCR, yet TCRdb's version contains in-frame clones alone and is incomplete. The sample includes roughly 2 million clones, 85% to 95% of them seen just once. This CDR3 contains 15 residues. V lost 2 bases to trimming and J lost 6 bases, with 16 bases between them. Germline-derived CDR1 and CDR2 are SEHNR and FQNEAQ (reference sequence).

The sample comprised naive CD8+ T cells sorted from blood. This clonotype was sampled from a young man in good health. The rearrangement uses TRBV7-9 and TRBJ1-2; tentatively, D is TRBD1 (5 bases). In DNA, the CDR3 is TGTGCCAGCAGCTTAAGTCGGGACCCCGCTGATGGCTACACCTTC. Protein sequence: CASSLSRDPADGYTF.